This T cell receptor (beta chain) emerged from a study of T cell responses to AZD1222 COVID-19 vaccine. Study-wide results and caveats: Spike-specific TCR breadth and depth rose after two AZD1222 doses.

The J segment lost 5 bases and the V segment lost 6 bases, leaving 3 bases of the junction unmatched. The CDR3 runs to 12 residues. Germline assignment: CDR1 MDHEN and CDR2 SYDVKM. Data came from immunoSEQ multiplex PCR; TCRdb stores just in-frame clones and leaves some out. The repertoire holds tens of thousands of clones, with more than 70% as singletons. With respect to this clone: Its antigen is unidentified.

The receptor comes from an adult in good health. The chain uses TRBV28 and TRBJ2-7; 8 nucleotides line up with TRBD1. The sample consisted of peripheral blood, taken on day 0 of AZD1222 vaccination. The chain's CDR3 is CASRTGDNEQYF. The CDR3 DNA reads TGTGCCAGCAGGACAGGGGACAACGAGCAGTACTTC.